Below are 10 T cell receptor beta chains sequenced from a single sample in a study of regulatory T cells in long-lasting Graves disease. Arm-PCR of CDR3 regions and iRepertoire HTBI primers were the basis on which TCR beta libraries were built. MiXCR, run by TCRdb on the multiplex PCR reads, gives a single entry per CDR3 protein. In the table there are roughly 430,000 distinct CDR3 sequences, approximately 22% of which are singletons. As to time point: persistent/refractory GD, antithyroid drugs over 5 years with positive TRAb. RNA extracted from PBMCs served as the sequencing template. The sample in question was peripheral blood mononuclear cells (PBMCs), obtained when the disease was refractory, from a patient treated with antithyroid drugs. All receptors come from a female donor with Graves disease.

This clonotype has ten or more counts. J is TRBJ2-2 and V is TRBV29-1, with D possibly TRBD1 on 5 matching bases. V lost 2 bases, J lost 1 base, and 17 bases lay in between. Germline V CDR1 and CDR2: SQVTM, ANQGSEA. The CDR3 is 17 residues long. CDR3 sequence reads: CSVETPGLGQNTGELFF. The CDR3 DNA sequence: TGCAGCGTTGAAACCCCGGGCCTCGGACAGAACACCGGGGAGCTGTTTTTT.

Only one count was recorded for this clonotype. V usage is TRBV18 and J usage is TRBJ2-1; D is perhaps TRBD1 or TRBD2 (5 bases each). The CDR3 contains 14 residues. Germline assignment: CDR1 KGHSH and CDR2 LQKENI. Trimming took off 3 bases at V and 5 bases at J, with 11 bases between the two ends. The CDR3 DNA reads TGTGCCAGCTCACCCCAGGGACCTAACAATGAGCAGTTCTTC. Its protein is CASSPQGPNNEQFF.

This clonotype appeared a few times. This rearrangement joins TRBV29-1 to TRBJ2-7, with no clear D. This CDR3 spans 13 amino acids. The V and J ends lost 1 base and 7 bases respectively, with 14 bases between them. In germline, CDR1 is SQVTM, CDR2 ANQGSEA. For the CDR3, the DNA is TGCAGCGTTGAAGGGCCCCAGTGGGGTGAGCAGTACTTC. Translating gives CSVEGPQWGEQYF.

The chain uses TRBV6-4 and TRBJ2-3; 9 bases fit TRBD2. The CDR3 is made up of 18 amino acids. Per germline, CDR1 MRHNA and CDR2 SNTAGT. Trimming took 5 bases from V and 2 from J; bases not matched to a gene: 14. CDR3 sequence (DNA): TGTGCCAGCAGTTTATCGCGGCTAGCGGGACGTCTCACAGATACGCAGTATTTT. It is translated as CASSLSRLAGRLTDTQYF.

The V gene is TRBV6-4, the J gene TRBJ2-1, with unresolved D. V lost 7 bases to trimming and J lost 6 bases, with 10 bases between them. Germline CDR1 and CDR2: MRHNA and SNTAGT. The CDR3 is 12 residues long. The CDR3, as DNA: TGTGCCAGCATTGGTGCCACCAATGAGCAGTTCTTC. Translating it yields CASIGATNEQFF.

This clonotype appeared a few times. J is TRBJ1-4 and V is TRBV6-1; possible D gene TRBD1, 5 bases. V shed 3 bases and J shed 12 bases, with 11 bases lying between them. The V gene's germline CDR1 is MNHNS and CDR2 SASEGT. There are 12 residues in the CDR3. For the CDR3, the DNA is TGTGCCAGCAGTGAGACAGCCGCGGAACTGTTTTTT. It codes for CASSETAAELFF.

This clonotype was observed many times. For the CDR3, the DNA is TGTGCCAGCAGTTCGACAGTGGTACGTACTGAAGCTTTCTTT. Its protein is CASSSTVVRTEAFF. The chain carries TRBV12-3 or TRBV12-4 and TRBJ1-1, with TRBD1 as a possible D gene (5 bases). The germline V and J ends were trimmed by 4 bases and 5 bases, with 14 bases remaining between them. The CDR3 length is 14 residues.

This clonotype was detected a few times. The J gene is TRBJ2-5, the V gene TRBV28; D is ambiguous. This CDR3 region has 15 residues. CDR1 and CDR2 from the germline V gene are MDHEN and SYDVKM. Trimming left V 3 bases short and J 1 base short, with 12 bases between. CDR3 residues: CASSFAFRSQETQYF. The CDR3 nucleotides are TGTGCCAGCAGTTTCGCTTTTAGGTCCCAAGAGACCCAGTACTTC. The full variable domain, in which reference TRBV28 and TRBJ2-5 provide the parts outside the CDR3, is DVKVTQSSRYLVKRTGEKVFLECVQDMDHENMFWYRQDPGLGLRLIYFSYDVKMKEKGDIPEGYSVSREKKERFSLILESASTNQTSMYLCASSFAFRSQETQYFGPGTRLLVL.

This clonotype was seen a few times. One end of the junction varies from germline; a read error may be responsible. The chain uses TRBV11-1 and TRBJ2-1; D gene ambiguous. The CDR3 has 13 amino acids. Germline V gives CDR1 SGHAT, CDR2 FQDESV (reference sequence). The CDR3 protein is CASRLGARNEQFF. The CDR3 DNA is TGTGCCAGCAGATTAGGTGCCCGGAATGAGCAGTTCTTC.

This clonotype was seen a handful of times. The CDR3 region has the DNA TGTGCCAGCATTCCGGGCCCTCAAACAGATACGCAGTATTTT. Translating gives CASIPGPQTDTQYF. This chain uses TRBV28 with TRBJ2-3; the D is unclear. CDR1 and CDR2 (germline): MDHEN, SYDVKM. V dropped 7 bases and J dropped 3 bases, with 14 bases sitting between them. The CDR3 extends over 14 amino acids.